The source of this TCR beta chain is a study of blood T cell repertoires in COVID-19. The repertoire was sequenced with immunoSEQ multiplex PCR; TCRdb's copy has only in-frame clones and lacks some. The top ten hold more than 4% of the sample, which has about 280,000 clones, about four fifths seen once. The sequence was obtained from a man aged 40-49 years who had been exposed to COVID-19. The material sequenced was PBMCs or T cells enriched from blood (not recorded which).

CDR3 protein: CASSTSTGGEQFF. The CDR3 coding sequence is TGCGCCAGCAGCACCTCGACAGGGGGTGAGCAGTTCTTC. The chain has TRBV5-1 and TRBJ2-1; the match to TRBD1 covers 9 bases. The ends lost 4 bases at V and 9 bases at J; junction bases unmatched: 5. The CDR3 is made up of 13 amino acids. Per the germline V gene, CDR1 is SGHRS and CDR2 is YFSETQ. The full variable domain, its missing parts supplied by reference TRBV5-1 and TRBJ2-1, is KAGVTQTPRYLIKTRGQQVTLSCSPISGHRSVSWYQQTPGQGLQFLFEYFSETQRNKGNFPGRFSGRQFSNSRSEMNVSTLELGDSALYLCASSTSTGGEQFFGPGTRLTVL.